These 9 T cell receptor beta chains share one sample of origin, sequenced in a study of shared clonotypes between healthy human individuals. Sequencing used immunoSEQ multiplex PCR; TCRdb keeps in-frame clones, though not all of them. In the table there are 600,000 to 750,000 clones, 55% to 75% of which are singletons. Sequencing used memory CD4+ T cells sorted from blood. Subset given: CD45RA-negative fraction. The receptors here all came from a woman in her thirties in good health.

The rearrangement uses TRBV9 and TRBJ1-3; D not certain. Germline CDR1 SGDLS, CDR2 YYNGEE. The CDR3 runs to 17 residues. Trimming cost V 0 bases and J 0 bases, with 13 bases left between them. CDR3 sequence: CASSVAKRPSSGNTIYF. CDR3 bases: TGTGCCAGCAGCGTAGCTAAGCGCCCAAGCTCTGGAAACACCATATATTTT.

The V gene is TRBV30, the J gene TRBJ2-7; D unresolved. In germline, CDR1 is GTSNPN, CDR2 SVGIG (reference sequence). There are 12 residues in the CDR3. V was trimmed by 1 base and J by 3 bases, leaving 7 bases between them. The DNA of the CDR3 is TGTGCCTGGAGTGCACAGAACTACGAGCAGTACTTC. Protein product: CAWSAQNYEQYF.

This sequence joins TRBV18 and TRBJ2-5, with D maybe TRBD1 (6 bases). This CDR3 region has 16 residues. Per the germline V gene, CDR1 is KGHSH and CDR2 is LQKENI. V lost 4 bases and J lost 1, with 16 bases in between. CDR3: CASSLAHLTGQETQYF. The CDR3 region has the DNA TGTGCCAGCTCACTCGCACATTTGACAGGCCAAGAGACCCAGTACTTC.

This chain links TRBV5-4 with TRBJ2-2; 8 positions agree with TRBD1. CDR1 and CDR2 from the germline V gene are SGHNT and YYREEE (reference sequence). Trimming took 4 bases from V and 2 from J; bases not matched to a gene: 7. The CDR3 has 16 amino acids. This CDR3 is CASSKTGGGNTGELFF. CDR3 DNA: TGTGCCAGCAGCAAAACAGGGGGTGGCAACACCGGGGAGCTGTTTTTT.

This clone was seen repeatedly, ten times or more. Distinct nucleotide sequences in the sample also encode this CDR3. The chain joins TRBV7-2 to TRBJ1-1; D gene ambiguous. V was pared by 5 bases and J by 3 bases, with 10 bases between. Germline CDR1 reads SGHTA; CDR2 reads FQGNSA. The CDR3 runs 13 residues. The CDR3 sequence: CASSHQRDTEAFF. The CDR3 region has the DNA TGTGCCAGCAGCCATCAACGGGACACTGAAGCTTTCTTT.

The V call is TRBV19, the J call TRBJ2-5; D gene ambiguous. This CDR3 comprises 13 residues. Germline CDR1 reads LNHDA; CDR2 reads SQIVND (reference sequence). The V and J ends lost 8 bases and 5 bases respectively, with 15 bases between them. The DNA of the CDR3 is TGTGCCAGTGCTAGTCAGAAACGGGAGACCCAGTACTTC. Encoded protein: CASASQKRETQYF.

The J gene is TRBJ1-2, the V gene TRBV28; TRBD1 matches 11 bases. This CDR3 contains 16 residues. Germline CDR1 reads MDHEN; CDR2 reads SYDVKM. V was pared by 4 bases and J by 7 bases, with 11 bases of the junction left unmatched. CDR3 in amino acids: CASSSPLRDRGVGYTF. The CDR3, as DNA: TGTGCCAGCAGTTCCCCCCTCCGGGACAGGGGGGTTGGCTACACCTTC.

This chain's CDR3 is CAISESIGPYGYTF. The DNA of the CDR3 is TGTGCCATCAGTGAGTCAATAGGCCCCTATGGCTACACCTTC. The rearrangement links TRBV10-3 to TRBJ1-2; no clear D. Per the germline V gene, CDR1 is ENHRY and CDR2 is SYGVKD. This CDR3 region has 14 residues. The V end lost 0 bases, the J end lost 4 bases, and 9 bases lay between the germline ends.

This rearrangement joins TRBV7-3 to TRBJ1-1, with 9 positions matching TRBD1. The junction had 3 bases not matched to a gene; V was cut back by 5 bases and J by 2 bases. The germline CDR1 and CDR2 sequences are SGHTA and FQGTGA. The CDR3 consists of 14 residues. The CDR3 sequence is CASSAGQGNTEAFF. In DNA form, the CDR3 reads TGTGCCAGCAGCGCGGGACAGGGTAACACTGAAGCTTTCTTT.